The sample holds a few counts of the clone carrying this T cell receptor beta chain. This sample stems from a study of cytomegalovirus exposure and HLA in healthy donors. The CDR3 has 13 residues. Germline loops: CDR1 MNHNS, CDR2 SASEGT. The ends were cut back, 2 bases at V and 5 bases at J, with 9 bases in the middle. It was with 60 Vbeta and 13 Jbeta primers that the PCR ran. TCRdb's table, derived via immunoSEQ multiplex PCR, lists solely in-frame clones and lacks some. The sample shows about 130,000 clones, about 8.5% of them seen only once. This chain joins TRBV6-1 and TRBJ1-2; TRBD1 might be the D (5 bases). Sequenced: PBMCs. This TCR was sampled from a man aged 40-55 years in good health and CMV-seronegative. CDR3 region: CASSEQGKYGYTF. CDR3 nucleotide sequence: TGTGCCAGCAGTGAACAGGGAAAATATGGCTACACCTTC.